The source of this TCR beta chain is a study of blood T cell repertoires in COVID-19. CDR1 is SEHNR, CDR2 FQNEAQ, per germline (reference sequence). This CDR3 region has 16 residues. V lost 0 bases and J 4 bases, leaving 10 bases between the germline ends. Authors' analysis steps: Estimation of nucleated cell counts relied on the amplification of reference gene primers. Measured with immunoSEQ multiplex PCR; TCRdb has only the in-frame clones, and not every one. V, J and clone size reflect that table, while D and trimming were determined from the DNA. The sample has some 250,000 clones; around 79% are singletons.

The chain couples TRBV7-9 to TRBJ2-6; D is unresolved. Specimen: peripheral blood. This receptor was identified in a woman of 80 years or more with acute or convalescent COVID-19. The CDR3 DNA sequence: TGTGCCAGCAGCTTAGCCCTGGTGCGGGGGGCCAACGTCCTGACTTTC. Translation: CASSLALVRGANVLTF.